The 13 T cell receptor beta chains below come from one sample, sequenced in a study of siplizumab effects on memory and regulatory T cells. Assay: immunoSEQ multiplex PCR; the TCRdb copy retains only in-frame clones and omits some. The data hold approximately 110,000 clones, with around 90% observed a single time. The sample consisted of Tregs sorted from blood. The receptor set was obtained from a human donor in good health.

This clone was recorded once. The chain has TRBV9 and TRBJ2-1; 8 nucleotides align to TRBD2. The CDR3 has 17 residues. The junction had 9 bases not matched to a gene; V was cut back by 0 bases and J by 4 bases. The germline gives CDR1 SGDLS, CDR2 YYNGEE. In nucleotides, the CDR3 is TGTGCCAGCAGCGTAGCTCTAAGCGGGAGAGGTTACAATGAGCAGTTCTTC. As protein: CASSVALSGRGYNEQFF.

The rearrangement uses TRBV10-1 and TRBJ1-6; TRBD1 agrees at 7 bases. V lost 2 bases and J lost 9; bases outside the gene matches: 13. The length of the CDR3 is 17 residues. Germline CDR1 is WNHNN and CDR2 is SYGVQD (reference sequence). The CDR3 coding sequence is TGCGCCAGCAGTGAGCGCCACAGGGGCCTTCCCGGTTCACCCCTCCACTTT. Translating it yields CASSERHRGLPGSPLHF.

V and J are TRBV6-1 and TRBJ1-1; maybe TRBD1 (6 bases). V lost 7 bases and J 3 bases, leaving 18 bases between the germline ends. The CDR3 spans 15 residues. Germline V gene data show CDR1 as MNHNS and CDR2 as SASEGT. The CDR3 DNA reads TGTGCCAGCACCCTAGGGGGATTTAGAGACACTGAAGCTTTCTTT. The encoded protein is CASTLGGFRDTEAFF.

This rearrangement joins TRBV12-5 to TRBJ1-6, with D maybe TRBD1 (6 bases). Germline CDR1 LGHNT, CDR2 FRNRAP. The CDR3 is made up of 18 amino acids. Trimming removed 6 bases at V and 9 bases at J, with 27 bases between. CDR3 protein: CASGVARTGGTRSSPLHF. Here the CDR3 DNA reads TGTGCTAGTGGCGTTGCCCGTACGGGGGGGACAAGGAGTTCACCCCTCCACTTT.

V is TRBV18 and J is TRBJ2-2; possibly TRBD1 or TRBD2 for D (5 bases each). The CDR3 length is 14 residues. Trimming took off 4 bases at V and 1 base at J, with 7 bases between the two ends. Germline assignment: CDR1 KGHSH and CDR2 LQKENI. For the CDR3, the DNA is TGTGCCAGCTCACAGGGGAGGAACACCGGGGAGCTGTTTTTT. It codes for CASSQGRNTGELFF.

The rearrangement uses TRBV9 and TRBJ1-1, with 9 bases aligning to TRBD1. The germline gives CDR1 SGDLS, CDR2 YYNGEE. The CDR3 extends over 14 amino acids. The V and J ends lost 2 bases and 5 bases, in that order; junction bases with no gene match: 4. The CDR3 sequence is CASSVRQGGTEAFF. The CDR3 nucleotides are TGTGCCAGCAGCGTTAGACAGGGGGGGACTGAAGCTTTCTTT.

The V gene is TRBV7-9, the J gene TRBJ2-3; D not resolved. V lost 2 bases, J lost 0 bases, and 9 bases lay in between. The CDR3 runs to 15 residues. Germline-derived CDR1 and CDR2 are SEHNR and FQNEAQ (reference sequence). The CDR3 nucleotides read TGTGCCAGCAGCTTACGTAGTCTTAGCACAGATACGCAGTATTTT. Residues: CASSLRSLSTDTQYF.

The chain has TRBV18 and TRBJ2-5; D perhaps matches TRBD1 (6 bases). Trimming shortened V by 4 bases and J by 1 base, and 13 bases separated the two germline ends. CDR3 length: 15 residues. Looked up from germline, CDR1 is KGHSH and CDR2 is LQKENI. CDR3 nucleotides: TGTGCCAGCTCACAACAGGGACCCCCCCAAGAGACCCAGTACTTC. It codes for CASSQQGPPQETQYF.

V usage is TRBV7-6 and J usage is TRBJ2-2; TRBD2 might be the D (6 bases). Germline V gene sequence: CDR1 SGHVS, CDR2 FNYEAQ. Deletions cut 4 bases from V and 4 bases from J, with 19 bases between. The CDR3 is 17 amino acids. The CDR3 sequence: CASSYTSGGTSTGELFF. CDR3 DNA sequence: TGTGCCAGCAGCTATACATCTGGGGGGACGAGCACCGGGGAGCTGTTTTTT.

V and J are TRBV6-5 and TRBJ1-1; tentative D call: TRBD1 (5 bases). CDR1 is MNHEY, CDR2 SVGAGI, per germline. The V end was cut by 1 base, the J end by 0 bases, with 9 bases between. The CDR3 loop spans 15 amino acids. The CDR3 is CASSYYGTMNTEAFF. As DNA, the CDR3 is TGTGCCAGCAGTTACTATGGGACGATGAACACTGAAGCTTTCTTT.

The rearrangement links TRBV6-1 to TRBJ2-5; D uncertain. This CDR3 comprises 13 residues. Trimming shortened V by 3 bases and J by 1 base, and 6 bases separated the two germline ends. Germline V gene sequence: CDR1 MNHNS, CDR2 SASEGT. In nucleotides, the CDR3 is TGTGCCAGCAGTGACCCAGTCCAAGAGACCCAGTACTTC. It is translated as CASSDPVQETQYF.

The genes are TRBV11-1 and TRBJ1-3, with D hard to call. The CDR3 length is 15 residues. Looked up from germline, CDR1 is SGHAT and CDR2 is FQDESV (reference sequence). The ends were cut back, 7 bases at V and 4 bases at J, with 17 bases in the middle. CDR3 in amino acids: CASTKRSQSGNTIYF. DNA of the CDR3: TGTGCCAGCACCAAGAGGTCACAATCCGGAAACACCATATATTTT.

This chain joins TRBV9 and TRBJ2-1; a possible D gene is TRBD2 (5 bases). Germline-derived CDR1 and CDR2 are SGDLS and YYNGEE. The CDR3 runs 13 residues. V lost 1 base to trimming and J lost 6 bases, with 8 bases between them. CDR3 bases: TGTGCCAGCAGCGTACTAGCATCCAATGAGCAGTTCTTC. Residues: CASSVLASNEQFF.